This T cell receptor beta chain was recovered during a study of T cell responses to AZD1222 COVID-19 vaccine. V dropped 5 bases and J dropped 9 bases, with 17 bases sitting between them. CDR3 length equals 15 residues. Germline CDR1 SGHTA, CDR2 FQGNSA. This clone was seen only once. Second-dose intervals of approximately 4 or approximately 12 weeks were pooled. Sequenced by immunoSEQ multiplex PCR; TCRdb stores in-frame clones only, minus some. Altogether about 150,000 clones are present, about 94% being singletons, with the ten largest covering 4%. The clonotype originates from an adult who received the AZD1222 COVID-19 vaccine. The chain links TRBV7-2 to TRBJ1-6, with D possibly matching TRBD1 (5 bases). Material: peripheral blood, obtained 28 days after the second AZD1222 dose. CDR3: CASSPRSGSGSPLHF. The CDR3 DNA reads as TGTGCCAGCAGCCCAAGGTCAGGGAGCGGTTCACCCCTCCACTTT. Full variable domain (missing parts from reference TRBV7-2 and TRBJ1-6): GAGVSQSPSNKVTEKGKDVELRCDPISGHTALYWYRQSLGQGLEFLIYFQGNSAPDKSGLPSDRFSAERTGGSVSTLTIQRTQQEDSAVYLCASSPRSGSGSPLHFGNGTRLTVT.